Below are 11 T cell receptor beta chains sequenced from a single sample in a study of T cell responses to AZD1222 COVID-19 vaccine. Sequenced by immunoSEQ multiplex PCR; TCRdb stores in-frame clones only, minus some. In the table there are about 97,000 clones, about 88% of which are singletons. Sequencing was performed on peripheral blood, taken on day 0 of AZD1222 vaccination. The receptors were sampled from an adult in good health.

In regard to this clone: Other DNA sequences of this sample code for an identical CDR3. The genes are TRBV5-1 and TRBJ2-1, with 12 positions matching TRBD2. The germline gives CDR1 SGHRS, CDR2 YFSETQ. The CDR3 contains 15 residues. V trimming: 3 bases; J trimming: 4 bases; junction bases outside the gene matches: 2. The CDR3 sequence: CASSSGLAGYNEQFF. Here the CDR3 DNA reads TGCGCCAGCAGCTCGGGACTAGCGGGTTACAATGAGCAGTTCTTC.

The chain combines TRBV20-1 with TRBJ1-3, with 7 bases that match TRBD1. The J segment lost 4 bases and the V segment lost 3 bases, leaving 6 bases of the junction unmatched. Germline V gene data show CDR1 as DFQATT and CDR2 as SNEGSKA (reference sequence). The CDR3 length is 14 residues. In nucleotides, the CDR3 is TGCAGTGCTAGTGGGGACAGCCTCGGAAACACCATATATTTT. Translating it yields CSASGDSLGNTIYF.

Written as DNA, the CDR3 is TGTGCCACCAGCGCCTCGACCGCTTTCGGCAATCAGCCCCAGCATTTT. Encoded protein: CATSASTAFGNQPQHF. The genes are TRBV15 and TRBJ1-5; the D is unclear. The germline CDR1 and CDR2 sequences are LNHNV and YYDKDF (reference sequence). V lost 5 bases, J lost 2 bases, and 16 bases lay in between. The CDR3 is made up of 16 amino acids.

Here the CDR3 reads CATGTSGGEGEQFF. Written as DNA, the CDR3 is TGCGCCACGGGGACTAGCGGGGGGGAAGGAGAGCAGTTCTTC. The gene calls are TRBV10-2 and TRBJ2-1; TRBD2 matches 16 bases. The length of the CDR3 is 14 residues. With 10 bases clipped from V and 10 bases from J, the junction kept 7 bases outside the gene matches. Germline loops: CDR1 WSHSY, CDR2 SAAADI.

This chain connects TRBV3-1 (or the pseudogene TRBV3-2) to TRBJ1-3; tentative D call: TRBD1 (5 bases). Germline CDR1 LGHDT, CDR2 YNNKEL (reference sequence). V lost 4 bases to trimming and J lost 2 bases, with 6 bases between them. This CDR3 has 13 amino acids. DNA of the CDR3: TGTGCCAGCAGCCTGGGGCCTGGAAACACCATATATTTT. This sequence encodes CASSLGPGNTIYF.

This clone was seen more than once but under ten times. The chain joins TRBV5-1 to TRBJ2-4; weak D call: TRBD2 (7 bases). The length of the CDR3 is 16 residues. Germline V CDR1 and CDR2: SGHRS, YFSETQ. Between the trimmed V and J ends, which lost 5 bases and 5 bases, there was a span of 20 bases. CDR3 DNA: TGCGCCAGCAGATCCTCGGGGAGGGGGTCTGAAAACATTCAGTACTTC. Its translation is CASRSSGRGSENIQYF.

The V gene is TRBV2, the J gene TRBJ2-7; 8 positions match TRBD2. Germline lookup yields CDR1 SNHLY and CDR2 FYNNEI. The CDR3 is made up of 14 amino acids. V lost 7 bases and J lost 2; bases outside the gene matches: 7. CDR3 sequence: CASTLREGTYEQYF. CDR3 in DNA: TGTGCCAGCACCCTCCGGGAGGGGACCTACGAGCAGTACTTC.

The chain has TRBV21-1 and TRBJ1-5; TRBD1, the D gene given by the table, was not confirmed from the DNA. TRBV21-1 is a recognized pseudogene. This CDR3 is 19 amino acids long. For the CDR3, the DNA is TGTGCCAGCAGCAAAAAGTGGGTGGCCGGGACAGGGGGGAATCAGCCCCAGCATTTT. Translation: CASSKKWVAGTGGNQPQHF.

The chain links TRBV7-2 to TRBJ1-1, with TRBD1 matching over 8 bases. Germline V lookup: CDR1 SGHTA, CDR2 FQGNSA. Germline trimming cut 4 bases from V and 2 bases from J; bases unmatched to any gene: 6. The CDR3 spans 15 residues. CDR3 nucleotides: TGTGCCAGCAGCTCCCCAGGGGGCCGAAACACTGAAGCTTTCTTT. As protein: CASSSPGGRNTEAFF.

Turning to this clone: At one boundary the junction diverges from the germline segment, which might be a read error. This rearrangement joins TRBV14 to TRBJ1-1; no clear D gene. This CDR3 has 14 amino acids. Germline V CDR1 and CDR2: SGHDN, FVKESK. As DNA, the CDR3 is TGTGCCGGCAGCCCGGGGAACCCCGACACTGAAGCTTTCTTT. Its translation is CAGSPGNPDTEAFF.

The CDR3 DNA follows: TGTGCCAGCAGTGGGGACAGGGGCATAGATACGCAGTATTTT. As protein: CASSGDRGIDTQYF. The chain combines TRBV2 with TRBJ2-3; 10 bases align to TRBD1. Germline V lookup: CDR1 SNHLY, CDR2 FYNNEI. Germline trimming cut 4 bases from V and 5 bases from J; bases unmatched to any gene: 3. CDR3 length: 14 residues.